This T cell receptor beta chain appears in the sequencing data of a study of T cells after posttransplantation cyclophosphamide. General study results and limits: Later post-transplant blood repertoires were often dominated by donor CD8+ memory clones.

There are 12 residues in the CDR3. Germline V lookup: CDR1 MNHEY, CDR2 SMNVEV (reference sequence). Assay used: immunoSEQ multiplex PCR; TCRdb lists only in-frame clones, some missing. The table has 9,500 to 12,000 clones, about nine tenths seen once. Treatment was busulfan-fludarabine conditioning, a marrow graft, and cyclophosphamide on days +3 and +4. A word on this clone: Its antigen is as yet unknown.

This clonotype was sampled from a female patient aged 25-40 years who received an allogeneic stem cell transplant from an unrelated donor, was CMV-positive, and had no GVHD. Some T cells may be graft donor cells. This specimen was PBMCs, taken after allogeneic stem cell transplant with posttransplant cyclophosphamide. This sequence joins TRBV27 and TRBJ2-5; TRBD2 is a possible D gene (6 bases). Judging by the DNA end, TRBJ2-7 fits better; the J call may be wrong. The CDR3 loop is CASSFRGYEQYF. In nucleotides, the CDR3 is TGTGCCAGCAGTTTCCGGGGGTACGAGCAGTACTTC.